The 20 T cell receptor beta chains listed next were all sequenced from one sample in a study of vaccination and CD4 T cells after COVID-19. Treatment reported: roughly nine-day PBMC culture with coronavirus spike peptide pools or control peptides (ViraFEST assay). Sequenced with the Oncomine TCR Beta short-read assay was DNA taken from cultured CD4+ T cells. TCRdb re-called the PCR reads through MiXCR, storing one row per CDR3 protein. The sample includes 20,000 or so distinct CDR3 sequences, about 61% seen only once; the top ten take 7.6%. No antigen is known for these receptors. The source material was CD4+ T cells from blood, cultured in vitro. These receptors originate from a human donor who had recovered from COVID-19.

This clonotype occurred a few times. The CDR3 bases are TGTGCCAGCAGTTTAGTCAGTCTGCAGCCCCAGCATTTT. This translates into CASSLVSLQPQHF. The chain links TRBV28 to TRBJ1-5; D remains unclear. Between the trimmed V and J ends, which lost 2 bases and 7 bases, there was a span of 9 bases. This CDR3 spans 13 amino acids. Germline CDR1 reads MDHEN; CDR2 reads SYDVKM.

The chain links TRBV20-1 to TRBJ1-1; D remains unclear. The V gene lost 3 bases and the J gene lost 1 base, with 9 bases spanning the gap. CDR1 and CDR2 from the germline V gene are DFQATT and SNEGSKA (reference sequence). CDR3 length: 13 amino acids. The CDR3 DNA reads TGCAGTGCTAGCGAAGACACGAACACTGAAGCTTTCTTT. Residues: CSASEDTNTEAFF.

The V call is TRBV12-3 or TRBV12-4, the J call TRBJ1-6; possible D gene TRBD1, 5 bases. The CDR3 consists of 15 residues. The germline V and J ends were trimmed by 1 base and 10 bases, with 14 bases remaining between them. For the CDR3, the DNA is TGTGCCAGCAGTTTAGTTAGGGACGGAGGGTCACCCCTCCACTTT. It translates to CASSLVRDGGSPLHF.

This chain uses TRBV10-3 with TRBJ2-7; TRBD1 aligns across 10 bases. V was clipped by 4 bases and J by 1 base; unmatched bases: 7. The CDR3 has 16 residues. CDR1 is ENHRY and CDR2 is SYGVKD in the germline V gene. CDR3 DNA: TGTGCCATCAGTGCCGACGGGACAGGGGAATCCTACGAGCAGTACTTC. Translation: CAISADGTGESYEQYF.

The rearrangement links TRBV10-3 to TRBJ2-7; the match to TRBD2 covers 10 bases. This CDR3 comprises 14 residues. Germline CDR1 and CDR2: ENHRY and SYGVKD. V lost 10 bases and J lost 0; bases outside the gene matches: 6. The CDR3 protein is CATGTSESSYEQYF. The CDR3 DNA sequence: TGTGCCACCGGGACTAGCGAGAGCTCCTACGAGCAGTACTTC.

The rearrangement joins TRBV9 to TRBJ1-5, with D possibly TRBD1 on 6 matching bases. Germline values: CDR1 SGDLS, CDR2 YYNGEE. The CDR3 contains 16 residues. The V end was cut by 3 bases, the J end by 6 bases, with 19 bases between. The CDR3 reads CASSASPDGGGQPQHF. CDR3 nucleotides: TGTGCCAGCAGCGCCAGCCCGGATGGGGGCGGTCAGCCCCAGCATTTT.

The chain employs TRBV7-2 and TRBJ1-2, with 7 bases fitting TRBD1. The V gene's germline CDR1 is SGHTA and CDR2 FQGNSA. The J segment lost 8 bases and the V segment lost 5 bases, leaving 5 bases of the junction unmatched. This CDR3 is built from 12 residues. The CDR3 region has the DNA TGTGCCAGCAGCACCACAGGGGCCGGCTACACCTTC. Protein sequence: CASSTTGAGYTF.

V is TRBV11-2 and J is TRBJ2-5; no reliable D call. Germline V gives CDR1 SGHAT, CDR2 FQNNGV. The ends were cut back, 5 bases at V and 3 bases at J, with 7 bases in the middle. The CDR3 runs to 12 residues. CDR3 sequence: CASSLKKETQYF. The CDR3 nucleotides read TGTGCCAGCAGCCTGAAGAAAGAGACCCAGTACTTC.

This sequence joins TRBV12-3 or TRBV12-4 and TRBJ2-7, with D possibly being TRBD2 (5 bases). With 5 bases removed from V and 6 bases from J, the gap between germline ends came to 20 bases. The CDR3 is 15 residues long. Written as DNA, the CDR3 is TGTGCCAGCAGTCCGGAATGGGTCCCCCGGGGCGAGCAGTACTTC. It specifies CASSPEWVPRGEQYF.

This clonotype was seen only a few times. This sequence joins TRBV10-3 and TRBJ2-5; 9 bases map to TRBD2. The CDR3 contains 15 residues. J lost 7 bases, V lost 8 bases, and 14 bases had no gene match. Germline V gene lookup returns CDR1 ENHRY and CDR2 SYGVKD. This CDR3 is CAIGVAGVSGGTQYF. CDR3 in DNA: TGTGCCATCGGCGTAGCGGGAGTCAGCGGGGGGACCCAGTACTTC.

The chain combines TRBV7-2 with TRBJ1-5; tentative D call: TRBD1 (5 bases). Germline V gene sequence: CDR1 SGHTA, CDR2 FQGNSA. This CDR3 has 14 residues. V shed 6 bases and J shed 2 bases, with 11 bases lying between them. The CDR3 sequence is CASSPLGGNQPQHF. CDR3 coding DNA: TGTGCCAGCAGTCCTCTGGGGGGCAATCAGCCCCAGCATTTT.

This clonotype was detected once. The J gene is TRBJ1-2, the V gene TRBV12-3 or TRBV12-4, with D tentatively TRBD1 (6 bases). The CDR3 covers 18 residues. Trimming removed 3 bases from V and 2 bases from J, with 22 bases in between. For the CDR3, the DNA is TGTGCCAGCAGTTTCGGAGCGTTGGGGGGGCCCCTAAACTATGGCTACACCTTC. It encodes CASSFGALGGPLNYGYTF.

The V gene is TRBV10-2, the J gene TRBJ2-1; 12 nucleotides line up with TRBD2. Trimming at V came to 6 bases and at J to 8 bases, leaving 2 bases not matched to a gene. Germline CDR1 and CDR2: WSHSY and SAAADI. The CDR3 runs to 13 residues. CDR3 region: CASRASGRDEQFF. DNA of the CDR3: TGCGCCAGCAGGGCTAGCGGGAGGGATGAGCAGTTCTTC.

J is TRBJ2-6 and V is TRBV6-2 or TRBV6-3; D is undetermined. This CDR3 has 16 amino acids. V lost 3 bases to trimming and J lost 0 bases, with 9 bases between them. Germline lookup yields CDR1 MNHEY and CDR2 SVGEGT. This chain's CDR3 is CASSYTVGSGANVLTF. Here the CDR3 DNA reads TGTGCCAGCAGTTATACCGTCGGCTCTGGGGCCAACGTCCTGACTTTC.

The J gene is TRBJ1-5, the V gene TRBV30; D gene uncertain. V was cut by 1 base and J by 7 bases, with 11 bases left in between. CDR3 length: 13 amino acids. Germline V gene lookup returns CDR1 GTSNPN and CDR2 SVGIG (reference sequence). DNA for the CDR3: TGTGCCTGGAGTGCTTCCCGTTACCAGCCCCAGCATTTT. The encoded protein is CAWSASRYQPQHF.

The J gene is TRBJ1-5, the V gene TRBV20-1, with D tentatively TRBD1 (5 bases). The V end lost 5 bases, the J end lost 3 bases, and 11 bases lay between the germline ends. Germline CDR1 DFQATT, CDR2 SNEGSKA (reference sequence). The length of the CDR3 is 13 residues. The CDR3 DNA reads as TGCAGTGCTCGCCGGGACCCCAATCAGCCCCAGCATTTT. Translated, it gives CSARRDPNQPQHF.

The chain employs TRBV20-1 and TRBJ1-5, with no clear D. The length of the CDR3 is 14 residues. The ends were cut back, 4 bases at V and 3 bases at J, with 13 bases in the middle. Germline V lookup: CDR1 DFQATT, CDR2 SNEGSKA (reference sequence). This CDR3 is CSATTRTANQPQHF. DNA for the CDR3: TGCAGTGCTACTACACGGACTGCCAATCAGCCCCAGCATTTT.

The chain links TRBV28 to TRBJ1-6; D uncertain. CDR3 size: 14 residues. Trimming pared 3 bases from V and 8 bases from J, leaving 11 bases between. From germline, CDR1 is MDHEN and CDR2 SYDVKM. Here the CDR3 reads CASSFPSKDSPLHF. For the CDR3, the DNA is TGTGCCAGCAGTTTCCCCTCCAAAGATTCACCCCTCCACTTT.

The rearrangement links TRBV6-5 to TRBJ2-2, with a possible D match to TRBD1 (5 bases). The CDR3 sequence is 15 residues long. Trimming stripped 2 bases from V and 1 base from J, with 8 bases between. Looked up from germline, CDR1 is MNHEY and CDR2 is SVGAGI. The CDR3 DNA sequence: TGTGCCAGCAGTTACGGACACTTGAACACCGGGGAGCTGTTTTTT. Translation: CASSYGHLNTGELFF.

This rearrangement joins TRBV7-9 to TRBJ1-5; 9 bases agree with TRBD1. The CDR3 covers 15 residues. V lost 3 bases and J lost 5; bases outside the gene matches: 5. Germline CDR1 and CDR2: SEHNR and FQNEAQ (reference sequence). CDR3 bases: TGTGCCAGCAGCTTGGGACAGGGCAGGTATCAGCCCCAGCATTTT. Translation gives CASSLGQGRYQPQHF.